Listed below are T cell receptor beta chains from one sample, sequenced in a study of CD8+ T cells in alopecia areata. Libraries were prepared by immunoSEQ multiplex PCR; TCRdb keeps only in-frame clonotypes and omits some of them. The repertoire includes around 180,000 clones, around 64% of them detected once, and under 1.5% sits in the top ten. The source was CD4+ T cells sorted from blood, collected around week 49, from a patient treated with tofacitinib. The receptors here all came from a human donor with alopecia areata. Each CDR3 is given with its conserved first and last residue. Each record gives: J gene, V gene, CDR3 length, CDR3 protein.

J gene: TRBJ1-6
V gene: TRBV30
CDR3 length: 13
CDR3 protein: CAWSANRVSPLHF

J gene: TRBJ2-2
V gene: TRBV7-9
CDR3 length: 14
CDR3 protein: CASSSFRETGELFF

J gene: TRBJ2-7
V gene: TRBV2
CDR3 length: 14
CDR3 protein: CASSPQGSSYEQYF

J gene: TRBJ1-2
V gene: TRBV7-2
CDR3 length: 12
CDR3 protein: CASSRTAQGYTF

J gene: TRBJ1-6
V gene: TRBV14
CDR3 length: 15
CDR3 protein: CASSQDQYPNSPLHF

J gene: TRBJ2-7
V gene: TRBV6-5
CDR3 length: 14
CDR3 protein: CASSPGRSSYEQYF

J gene: TRBJ2-7
V gene: TRBV29-1
CDR3 length: 13
CDR3 protein: CSVERDRGYEQYF

J gene: TRBJ2-3
V gene: TRBV7-2
CDR3 length: 12
CDR3 protein: CASSFGEGTQYF

J gene: TRBJ2-7
V gene: TRBV30
CDR3 length: 12
CDR3 protein: CAYKQGTYEQYF

J gene: TRBJ1-2
V gene: TRBV18
CDR3 length: 14
CDR3 protein: CASSPRGTAYGYTF

J gene: TRBJ1-1
V gene: TRBV30
CDR3 length: 15
CDR3 protein: CAWSSRTGLNTEAFF

J gene: TRBJ2-5
V gene: TRBV29-1
CDR3 length: 13
CDR3 protein: CSVGQWGQETQYF

J gene: TRBJ2-2
V gene: TRBV9
CDR3 length: 13
CDR3 protein: CASSVQNTGELFF

J gene: TRBJ1-1
V gene: TRBV9
CDR3 length: 15
CDR3 protein: CASSVGAGRNTEAFF

J gene: TRBJ1-1
V gene: TRBV7-9
CDR3 length: 11
CDR3 protein: CASSPSDEAFF

J gene: TRBJ2-6
V gene: TRBV5-1
CDR3 length: 19
CDR3 protein: CASSAWGSVDASGANVLTF

J gene: TRBJ2-3
V gene: TRBV30
CDR3 length: 13
CDR3 protein: CAWSQGGTDTQYF

J gene: TRBJ1-3
V gene: TRBV20-1
CDR3 length: 11
CDR3 protein: CSARDWDTIYF

J gene: TRBJ2-3
V gene: TRBV7-2
CDR3 length: 14
CDR3 protein: CASSAATTTDTQYF

J gene: TRBJ1-5
V gene: TRBV7-6
CDR3 length: 15
CDR3 protein: CASSLDEGSNQPQHF

J gene: TRBJ2-3
V gene: TRBV29-1
CDR3 length: 16
CDR3 protein: CSVGQPLSSSTDTQYF

J gene: TRBJ1-2
V gene: TRBV15
CDR3 length: 12
CDR3 protein: CATSRDREGYTF

J gene: TRBJ1-2
V gene: TRBV9
CDR3 length: 14
CDR3 protein: CASSADGYNYGYTF

J gene: TRBJ2-3
V gene: TRBV15
CDR3 length: 12
CDR3 protein: CATSFPTDTQYF

J gene: TRBJ2-7
V gene: TRBV30
CDR3 length: 13
CDR3 protein: CACGLAGSYEQYF

J gene: TRBJ2-3
V gene: TRBV4-1
CDR3 length: 14
CDR3 protein: CASMSTYRTDTQYF

J gene: TRBJ2-6
V gene: TRBV28
CDR3 length: 14
CDR3 protein: CASSLRTGANVLTF

J gene: TRBJ2-1
V gene: TRBV29-1
CDR3 length: 11
CDR3 protein: CSVITRNEQFF

J gene: TRBJ1-1
V gene: TRBV19
CDR3 length: 14
CDR3 protein: CASSPRRQSTEAFF

J gene: TRBJ1-3
V gene: TRBV14
CDR3 length: 14
CDR3 protein: CASSPRVSGNTIYF

J gene: TRBJ2-7
V gene: TRBV11-2
CDR3 length: 15
CDR3 protein: CASSSRQAGVWEQYF

J gene: TRBJ2-2
V gene: TRBV2
CDR3 length: 14
CDR3 protein: CATTGTLNTGELFF

J gene: TRBJ2-7
V gene: TRBV6-8
CDR3 length: 13
CDR3 protein: CASRPSAVYEQYF

J gene: TRBJ2-5
V gene: TRBV5-1
CDR3 length: 13
CDR3 protein: CASSQQTQETQYF

J gene: TRBJ1-1
V gene: TRBV29-1
CDR3 length: 13
CDR3 protein: CSVDLTGSTEAFF

J gene: TRBJ2-3
V gene: TRBV14
CDR3 length: 15
CDR3 protein: CASSQELGSTDTQYF

J gene: TRBJ1-4
V gene: TRBV29-1
CDR3 length: 12
CDR3 protein: CSVAASNEKLFF

J gene: TRBJ1-6
V gene: TRBV2
CDR3 length: 12
CDR3 protein: CASVQGESPLHF

J gene: TRBJ2-4
V gene: TRBV25-1
CDR3 length: 15
CDR3 protein: CASSDPKVAKNIQYF

J gene: TRBJ2-4
V gene: TRBV29-1
CDR3 length: 13
CDR3 protein: CSVQGLAKNIQYF

J gene: TRBJ1-5
V gene: TRBV30
CDR3 length: 13
CDR3 protein: CAWSVTGNQPQHF

J gene: TRBJ2-7
V gene: TRBV9
CDR3 length: 14
CDR3 protein: CASSVDQGTYEQYF

J gene: TRBJ2-2
V gene: TRBV5-6
CDR3 length: 14
CDR3 protein: CASSSRLAAGELFF

J gene: TRBJ2-1
V gene: TRBV2
CDR3 length: 14
CDR3 protein: CASLRRDRGNEQFF

J gene: TRBJ1-5
V gene: TRBV4-3
CDR3 length: 14
CDR3 protein: CASSQALRGQPQHF